The 8 T cell receptor beta chains below come from one sample, sequenced in a study of blood T cell repertoires in COVID-19. Sequenced by immunoSEQ multiplex PCR; TCRdb stores in-frame clones only, minus some. The data show about 320,000 clones, about 92% seen once. The material sequenced was PBMCs or T cells enriched from blood (not recorded which). The receptors here all came from a man aged 55 to 70 who had recovered from COVID-19.

The chain couples TRBV5-1 to TRBJ1-5; the D gene is possibly TRBD1 (6 bases). The CDR3 spans 14 residues. Trimming took 2 bases from V and 4 from J, leaving 10 bases between them. CDR1 SGHRS and CDR2 YFSETQ come from the germline V gene. The CDR3 DNA is TGCGCCAGCAGCTTAGACAGGATTAATCAGCCCCAGCATTTT. It yields the protein CASSLDRINQPQHF.

J is TRBJ1-4 and V is TRBV2; D possibly corresponds to TRBD1 (6 bases). V was trimmed by 5 bases and J by 6 bases, leaving 19 bases between them. Looked up from germline, CDR1 is SNHLY and CDR2 is FYNNEI. CDR3 size: 16 residues. The CDR3 DNA reads as TGTGCCAGCAGTATCACCACAGGGCGAGGATATGAAAAACTGTTTTTT. This encodes CASSITTGRGYEKLFF.

V gene TRBV5-6 combines with J gene TRBJ1-2, with D perhaps matching TRBD1 (6 bases). Trimming took off 0 bases at V and 8 bases at J, with 8 bases between the two ends. The CDR3 is 12 residues long. Germline values: CDR1 SGHDT, CDR2 YYEEEE. This CDR3 reads CASSLDRDGYTF. The CDR3 region has the DNA TGTGCCAGCAGCTTGGACAGGGACGGCTACACCTTC.

CDR3 sequence: CATSDPGQTQETQYF. The CDR3 DNA reads as TGTGCCACCAGTGATCCGGGACAGACCCAAGAGACCCAGTACTTC. The V and J genes are TRBV24-1 and TRBJ2-5, with 7 bases fitting TRBD1. This CDR3 contains 15 residues. The V and J ends lost 3 bases and 1 base, in that order; junction bases with no gene match: 4. Germline V gene sequence: CDR1 KGHDR, CDR2 SFDVKD.

In nucleotides, the CDR3 is TGTGCCTGGAGTAGGCTAGCGGGAGGGTGGGATGAGCAGTTCTTC. Residues: CAWSRLAGGWDEQFF. The gene calls are TRBV30 and TRBJ2-1, with 12 bases that match TRBD2. With V trimmed by 2 bases and J by 8 bases, 7 bases remained unmatched. Germline values: CDR1 GTSNPN, CDR2 SVGIG (reference sequence). CDR3 length equals 15 residues.

The chain recombines TRBV2 with TRBJ2-1, with 8 bases lining up with TRBD2. The CDR3 loop spans 15 amino acids. Trimming removed 0 bases from V and 2 bases from J; junction bases left unmatched: 0. CDR1 is SNHLY, CDR2 FYNNEI, per germline. In DNA form, the CDR3 reads TGTGCCAGCAGTGAAGCGCGGGGGGCCTACAATGAGCAGTTCTTC. Amino acid sequence: CASSEARGAYNEQFF.

The chain carries TRBV3-1 (or the pseudogene TRBV3-2) and TRBJ2-7, with D maybe TRBD2 (6 bases). The CDR3 extends over 14 amino acids. Trimming stripped 3 bases from V and 3 bases from J, with 12 bases between. Germline CDR1 and CDR2: LGHDT and YNNKEL (reference sequence). DNA for the CDR3: TGTGCCAGCAGCCACTCTAGCGCGGTCTACGAGCAGTACTTC. This gives the protein CASSHSSAVYEQYF.

The chain carries TRBV11-3 and TRBJ2-3; TRBD2 aligns across 14 bases. This CDR3 comprises 17 residues. V lost 5 bases and J lost 1; bases outside the gene matches: 5. Germline loops: CDR1 SGHNT, CDR2 YENEEA. CDR3 loop: CASSRLAGGPRTDTQYF. CDR3 bases: TGTGCCAGCAGCAGACTAGCGGGAGGGCCCCGCACAGATACGCAGTATTTT.